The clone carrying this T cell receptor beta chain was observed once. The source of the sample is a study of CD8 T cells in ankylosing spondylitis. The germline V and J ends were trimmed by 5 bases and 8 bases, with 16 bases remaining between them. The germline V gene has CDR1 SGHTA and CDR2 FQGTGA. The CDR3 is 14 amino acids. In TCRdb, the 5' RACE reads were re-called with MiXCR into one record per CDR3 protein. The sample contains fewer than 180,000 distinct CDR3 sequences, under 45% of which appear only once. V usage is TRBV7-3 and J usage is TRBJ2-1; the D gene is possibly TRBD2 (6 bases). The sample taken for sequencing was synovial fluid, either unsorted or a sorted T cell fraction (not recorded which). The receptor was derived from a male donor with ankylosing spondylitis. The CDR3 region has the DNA TGTGCCAGCAGCCTTGCGGGGTCCGGTCATGAGCAGTTCTTC. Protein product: CASSLAGSGHEQFF.